These 30 T cell receptor beta chains were all obtained from the same sample, sequenced in a study of Ad26.COV2.S vaccination and SARS-CoV-2 variants. This sample's treatment: over 15 received Ad26.COV2.S at low or high dose, single or two shots; several received placebo; per-sample allocation not given. Sampling was done on day 63 after the first vaccine or placebo injection. Assay used: immunoSEQ multiplex PCR; TCRdb lists only in-frame clones, some missing. The sample has 300,000 to 400,000 clones; roughly 84% are singletons. The material sequenced was peripheral blood, taken in a trial of Ad26.COV2.S vaccine versus placebo. Receptors originate from a person between 18 and 65 years old who received the Ad26.COV2.S COVID-19 vaccine or a placebo.

This clone was counted a single time. The chain combines TRBV7-9 with TRBJ2-5; possible D gene TRBD1, 6 bases. Trimming took 5 bases from V and 2 from J, leaving 12 bases between them. The CDR3 runs 14 residues. Germline lookup yields CDR1 SEHNR and CDR2 FQNEAQ (reference sequence). The CDR3 DNA reads TGTGCCAGCAGCCCTCAGACAGGACAAGAGACCCAGTACTTC. Its protein product is CASSPQTGQETQYF.

V is TRBV30 and J is TRBJ1-2; TRBD1 aligns across 10 bases. From germline, CDR1 is GTSNPN and CDR2 SVGIG (reference sequence). The junction had 5 bases not matched to a gene; V was cut back by 4 bases and J by 6 bases. This CDR3 comprises 13 residues. CDR3 nucleotides: TGTGCCTGGACCATTGGACAGGGGGATGGCTACACCTTC. This gives the protein CAWTIGQGDGYTF. The full variable domain, completed using reference TRBV30 and TRBJ1-2, is SQTIHQWPATLVQPVGSPLSLECTVEGTSNPNLYWYRQAAGRGLQLLFYSVGIGQISSEVPQNLSASRPQDRQFILSSKKLLLSDSGFYLCAWTIGQGDGYTFGSGTRLTVV.

The table lists this clone with a count of one. V usage is TRBV12-3 or TRBV12-4 and J usage is TRBJ2-7, with D unresolved. Trimming shortened V by 4 bases and J by 2 bases, and 6 bases separated the two germline ends. CDR3 length: 12 amino acids. The CDR3 DNA is TGTGCCAGCAGTTCCCTGCCCTACGAGCAGTACTTC. Amino acid sequence: CASSSLPYEQYF.

The gene calls are TRBV19 and TRBJ2-5; 9 bases line up with TRBD2. Germline assignment: CDR1 LNHDA and CDR2 SQIVND (reference sequence). The CDR3 contains 16 residues. The J segment lost 4 bases and the V segment lost 5 bases, leaving 11 bases of the junction unmatched. This CDR3 is CASSPGTSYGGETQYF. The CDR3 DNA follows: TGTGCCAGTAGTCCCGGGACTAGCTATGGGGGAGAGACCCAGTACTTC.

The V gene is TRBV6-6, the J gene TRBJ2-3; perhaps D is TRBD1 or TRBD2 (5 bases each). Germline CDR1 MNHNY, CDR2 SVGAGI (reference sequence). The length of the CDR3 is 15 residues. The V and J ends lost 6 bases and 4 bases respectively, with 17 bases between them. CDR3 sequence: CASSLLGWDADTQYF. The CDR3 region has the DNA TGTGCCAGCAGCCTACTAGGGTGGGACGCAGATACGCAGTATTTT.

The CDR3, as DNA: TGTGCCACCAGTGACCCCCGGGGGACGGTTGAGCAGTTCTTC. It encodes CATSDPRGTVEQFF. The chain employs TRBV24-1 and TRBJ2-1; D is possibly TRBD2 (6 bases). CDR1 and CDR2 (germline): KGHDR, SFDVKD. The CDR3 sequence is 14 residues long. Between the trimmed V and J ends, which lost 4 bases and 9 bases, there was a span of 15 bases.

This clone was detected once. V and J are TRBV19 and TRBJ1-2, with TRBD1 identical over 7 bases. Trimming removed 5 bases from V and 4 bases from J; junction bases left unmatched: 10. Per germline, CDR1 LNHDA and CDR2 SQIVND (reference sequence). The length of the CDR3 is 15 residues. Here the CDR3 DNA reads TGTGCCAGTAGTTTTAAAGACAGGGCGGGCTATGGCTACACCTTC. Protein product: CASSFKDRAGYGYTF. Complete variable domain (other parts from reference TRBV19 and TRBJ1-2): DGGITQSPKYLFRKEGQNVTLSCEQNLNHDAMYWYRQDPGQGLRLIYYSQIVNDFQKGDIAEGYSVSREKKESFPLTVTSAQKNPTAFYLCASSFKDRAGYGYTFGSGTRLTVV.

V usage is TRBV24-1 and J usage is TRBJ2-2; 10 bases align to TRBD2. The CDR3 sequence is 16 residues long. The germline CDR1 and CDR2 sequences are KGHDR and SFDVKD. Unmatched junction bases numbered 4, after V lost 0 bases and J lost 7 bases. The DNA for the CDR3 is TGTGCCACCAGTGATTTGGGGCTAGCGGGAGACGGGGAGCTGTTTTTT. It codes for CATSDLGLAGDGELFF.

This chain uses TRBV3-1 (or the pseudogene TRBV3-2) with TRBJ2-1; TRBD2 matches at 10 bases. The germline V gene has CDR1 LGHDT and CDR2 YNNKEL (reference sequence). V was pared by 3 bases and J by 8 bases, with 7 bases of the junction left unmatched. This CDR3 region has 15 residues. The CDR3 bases are TGTGCCAGCAGCCATGGGGGACTAGCGACCCATGAGCAGTTCTTC. Translated: CASSHGGLATHEQFF.

The chain has TRBV5-4 and TRBJ2-3; D ambiguous. The V end was cut by 2 bases, the J end by 0 bases, with 13 bases between. The CDR3 spans 16 residues. The germline CDR1 and CDR2 sequences are SGHNT and YYREEE (reference sequence). DNA of the CDR3: TGTGCCAGCAGCTTAATAGGGTCAGTTAGCACAGATACGCAGTATTTT. This encodes CASSLIGSVSTDTQYF.

The CDR3 is CASSLDRGYNEQFF. The CDR3 DNA reads as TGTGCCAGCAGCTTGGACCGGGGCTACAATGAGCAGTTCTTC. The gene calls are TRBV7-9 and TRBJ2-1; TRBD2 is a possible D gene (5 bases). The CDR3 totals 14 residues. Germline CDR1 is SEHNR and CDR2 is FQNEAQ (reference sequence). Trimming removed 3 bases at V and 3 bases at J, with 9 bases between.

This chain uses TRBV5-8 with TRBJ1-1, with D possibly being TRBD1 (6 bases). The CDR3 totals 14 residues. With 4 bases removed from V and 4 bases from J, the gap between germline ends came to 14 bases. CDR1 and CDR2 (germline): SGHTS, YDEGEE. The CDR3 here is CASSVGRGGTEAFF. CDR3 DNA: TGTGCCAGCAGCGTCGGCAGGGGCGGCACTGAAGCTTTCTTT. The entire variable domain, with the rest obtained from reference TRBV5-8 and TRBJ1-1, is as follows: EAGVTQSPTHLIKTRGQQATLRCSPISGHTSVYWYQQALGLGLQFLLWYDEGEERNRGNFPPRFSGRQFPNYSSELNVNALELEDSALYLCASSVGRGGTEAFFGQGTRLTVV.

A single count supports this clone. The DNA for the CDR3 is TGTGCCAGCAGCACGGGACAGGGGAATGAAAAACTGTTTTTT. Protein sequence: CASSTGQGNEKLFF. The V and J genes are TRBV28 and TRBJ1-4; 10 bases map to TRBD1. With 6 bases clipped from V and 5 bases from J, the junction kept 3 bases outside the gene matches. CDR3 length equals 14 residues. Germline loops: CDR1 MDHEN, CDR2 SYDVKM. Full variable domain (outside the CDR3, taken from reference TRBV28 and TRBJ1-4): DVKVTQSSRYLVKRTGEKVFLECVQDMDHENMFWYRQDPGLGLRLIYFSYDVKMKEKGDIPEGYSVSREKKERFSLILESASTNQTSMYLCASSTGQGNEKLFFGSGTQLSVL.

This rearrangement joins TRBV6-2 or TRBV6-3 to TRBJ2-4, with TRBD2 matching 9 bases. The CDR3 consists of 19 residues. V shed 3 bases, J shed 1 base, and the junction held 13 bases outside the gene matches. Germline V gene sequence: CDR1 MNHEY, CDR2 SVGEGT. CDR3: CASSYSPSGNFLAKNIQYF. In DNA form, the CDR3 reads TGTGCCAGCAGTTATAGTCCTAGCGGGAATTTTTTGGCCAAAAACATTCAGTACTTC.

The chain links TRBV5-8 to TRBJ2-5; D assignment may be TRBD1 or TRBD2 (5 bases each). Per germline, CDR1 SGHTS and CDR2 YDEGEE. The length of the CDR3 is 16 residues. V lost 4 bases, J lost 3 bases, and 19 bases lay in between. This CDR3 is CASSPGTNERKETQYF. DNA of the CDR3: TGTGCCAGCAGCCCCGGGACCAACGAAAGAAAAGAGACCCAGTACTTC.

This clone was recorded at least ten times. This chain links TRBV11-2 with TRBJ1-4, with D possibly being TRBD1 (5 bases). Germline V gene lookup returns CDR1 SGHAT and CDR2 FQNNGV. V was cut by 3 bases and J by 7 bases, with 18 bases left in between. The CDR3 has 16 amino acids. The CDR3 protein is CASSFRSGRDVEKLFF. CDR3 in DNA: TGTGCCAGCAGCTTTAGGTCTGGCAGGGACGTTGAAAAACTGTTTTTT.

The genes are TRBV5-8 and TRBJ1-1, with a weak D call TRBD1 (5 bases). V was pared by 1 base and J by 2 bases, with 15 bases between. The length of the CDR3 is 16 residues. Germline loops: CDR1 SGHTS, CDR2 YDEGEE. Here the CDR3 DNA reads TGTGCCAGCAGCTTGCCCGTCGAGGGACTCAACACTGAAGCTTTCTTT. Translating gives CASSLPVEGLNTEAFF. Drawing the rest from reference TRBV5-8 and TRBJ1-1, the complete variable domain is EAGVTQSPTHLIKTRGQQATLRCSPISGHTSVYWYQQALGLGLQFLLWYDEGEERNRGNFPPRFSGRQFPNYSSELNVNALELEDSALYLCASSLPVEGLNTEAFFGQGTRLTVV.

The V call is TRBV19, the J call TRBJ2-2; the D gene is possibly TRBD2 (5 bases). The length of the CDR3 is 14 residues. V shed 1 base and J shed 5 bases, with 8 bases lying between them. CDR1 is LNHDA and CDR2 is SQIVND in the germline V gene (reference sequence). DNA for the CDR3: TGTGCCAGTAGTATAGCATCGGGGACCGGGGAGCTGTTTTTT. It is translated as CASSIASGTGELFF.

This chain joins TRBV5-1 and TRBJ1-1, with D perhaps TRBD1 (5 bases). V was clipped by 4 bases and J by 4 bases, with 20 bases between them. CDR3 length equals 16 residues. Germline CDR1 and CDR2: SGHRS and YFSETQ. CDR3 region: CASSPRTSYPFTEAFF. CDR3 sequence (DNA): TGCGCCAGCAGCCCCAGGACATCTTATCCGTTCACTGAAGCTTTCTTT.

Details on this clone: A much larger clone is a single base away; this may be a read error. The gene calls are TRBV13 and TRBJ1-2; unclear D gene. CDR1 and CDR2 (germline): PRHDT, FYEKMQ (reference sequence). The CDR3 sequence is 14 residues long. V was shortened by 3 bases and J by 7 bases, with 15 bases between the two germline ends. The CDR3 spells CASSFELSEFGYTF. The CDR3 nucleotides are TGTGCCAGCAGCTTCGAGTTGTCGGAGTTTGGCTACACCTTC.

The chain recombines TRBV7-2 with TRBJ2-1; D might be TRBD1 (6 bases). This CDR3 is built from 15 residues. Trimming left V 5 bases short and J 9 bases short, with 20 bases between. The V gene's germline CDR1 is SGHTA and CDR2 FQGNSA. The CDR3 reads CASSPRDTKPSEQFF. In DNA, the CDR3 is TGTGCCAGCAGCCCCCGGGACACTAAACCTAGTGAGCAGTTCTTC.

The chain has TRBV12-2 and TRBJ2-7; the table's D call, TRBD2, was not checked against the DNA. TRBV12-2 is assigned pseudogene status. The CDR3 is made up of 16 amino acids. CDR3 loop: CASRSVTSGRAYEQYF. DNA of the CDR3: TGTGCAAGTCGCTCCGTGACTAGCGGGAGGGCTTACGAGCAGTACTTC.

This clone was detected once. The rearrangement links TRBV14 to TRBJ1-6; D not certain. The CDR3 covers 20 residues. Germline CDR1 reads SGHDN; CDR2 reads FVKESK. V was pared by 2 bases and J by 2 bases, with 22 bases between. The CDR3 is CASSQSDTPGRRAYNSPLHF. The CDR3 DNA sequence: TGTGCCAGCAGCCAATCAGATACCCCGGGCCGAAGGGCCTATAATTCACCCCTCCACTTT.

This clone came up a few times. The V call is TRBV2, the J call TRBJ2-7, with a tentative D call TRBD2 (7 bases). In germline, CDR1 is SNHLY, CDR2 FYNNEI. With 6 bases removed from V and 4 bases from J, the gap between germline ends came to 19 bases. The CDR3 has 15 amino acids. CDR3 amino acids: CASSGGGTLRYEQYF. The CDR3 region has the DNA TGTGCCAGCAGCGGGGGAGGGACACTTCGATACGAGCAGTACTTC.

The chain recombines TRBV30 with TRBJ1-6; 7 nucleotides match TRBD1. The ends lost 2 bases at V and 0 bases at J; junction bases unmatched: 4. This CDR3 comprises 16 residues. Germline V lookup: CDR1 GTSNPN, CDR2 SVGIG (reference sequence). CDR3 sequence (DNA): TGTGCCTGGAGTCGGGAGGGGGCCTCCTATAATTCACCCCTCCACTTT. Residues: CAWSREGASYNSPLHF.

The chain carries TRBV19 and TRBJ1-6; D may be TRBD1 (6 bases). V gave up 5 bases and J gave up 0 bases, with 17 bases separating them. CDR1 is LNHDA and CDR2 is SQIVND in the germline V gene (reference sequence). This CDR3 has 18 residues. CDR3 loop: CASSPRNDRSSYNSPLHF. Here the CDR3 DNA reads TGTGCCAGTAGTCCACGCAATGACAGGAGCTCCTATAATTCACCCCTCCACTTT.

The rearrangement links TRBV4-3 to TRBJ1-2, with a weak D call TRBD1 (5 bases). The CDR3 runs 15 residues. Trimming cost V 1 base and J 4 bases, with 13 bases left between them. CDR1 LGHNA and CDR2 YSLEER come from the germline V gene. The CDR3 DNA reads as TGCGCCAGCAGCCAAGTACCCCCAGGGCCCTATGGCTACACCTTC. Residues: CASSQVPPGPYGYTF.

The chain joins TRBV4-3 to TRBJ2-1; 7 bases map to TRBD2. Germline assignment: CDR1 LGHNA and CDR2 YSLEER. The length of the CDR3 is 17 residues. The V segment lost 0 bases and the J segment 2 bases; nucleotides outside the gene matches: 7. For the CDR3, the DNA is TGCGCCAGCAGCCAAGATTTGGCGGGAGCGACCTACAATGAGCAGTTCTTC. Translation: CASSQDLAGATYNEQFF.

V usage is TRBV10-3 and J usage is TRBJ1-2; 8 nucleotides line up with TRBD1. CDR1 is ENHRY and CDR2 is SYGVKD in the germline V gene. CDR3 length: 13 amino acids. The ends lost 6 bases at V and 5 bases at J; junction bases unmatched: 5. CDR3 sequence: CAIRPGQEYGYTF. The CDR3 DNA reads TGTGCCATCAGGCCGGGACAGGAGTATGGCTACACCTTC.

Sample share makes this clone medium-sized. The chain links TRBV7-9 to TRBJ1-1, with 11 bases fitting TRBD1. Germline V gene sequence: CDR1 SEHNR, CDR2 FQNEAQ (reference sequence). The CDR3 consists of 15 residues. The V segment lost 5 bases and the J segment 6 bases; nucleotides outside the gene matches: 8. The CDR3 sequence is CASSARTGGDSEAFF. The DNA for the CDR3 is TGTGCCAGCAGCGCTCGGACAGGGGGCGATTCTGAAGCTTTCTTT.